A single sample gave rise to the 5 T cell receptor beta chains below, sequenced in a study of blood T cell repertoires in COVID-19. TCRdb's copy holds only in-frame clones and misses some; the assay was immunoSEQ multiplex PCR. The sample contains approximately 350,000 clones, 80% to 90% of which appear only once. The sample consisted of peripheral blood. Receptor source: a man aged 25 to 40 with active or convalescent COVID-19.

The CDR3 sequence is CASSQERQGPYEQYF. DNA of the CDR3: TGCGCCAGCAGCCAAGAGAGACAGGGGCCGTACGAGCAGTACTTC. The chain employs TRBV4-1 and TRBJ2-7; 8 bases agree with TRBD1. Trimming cost V 0 bases and J 4 bases; bases outside gene matches: 5. The CDR3 covers 15 residues. The V gene's germline CDR1 is MGHRA and CDR2 YSYEKL.

The chain links TRBV7-3 to TRBJ2-1; no firm D call. Trimming cost V 1 base and J 2 bases, with 6 bases left between them. The CDR3 consists of 14 residues. Germline CDR1 and CDR2: SGHTA and FQGTGA. CDR3 DNA: TGTGCCAGCAGCTTAAGACACCCCTACAATGAGCAGTTCTTC. Protein: CASSLRHPYNEQFF.

The genes are TRBV5-1 and TRBJ2-1, with TRBD1 as a possible D gene (5 bases). Germline lookup yields CDR1 SGHRS and CDR2 YFSETQ. V shed 1 base and J shed 2 bases, with 10 bases lying between them. The CDR3 contains 15 residues. CDR3 nucleotide sequence: TGCGCCAGCAGCTTGACAGGATTCACCTACAATGAGCAGTTCTTC. This codes for CASSLTGFTYNEQFF.

Ten or more counts support this clone. V usage is TRBV27 and J usage is TRBJ1-2; 7 bases align to TRBD1. The CDR3 covers 13 residues. Germline-derived CDR1 and CDR2 are MNHEY and SMNVEV (reference sequence). After removal of 5 bases from V and 8 bases from J, the junction contained 8 bases not matched to a gene. Here the CDR3 reads CASSLRQGFGYTF. DNA for the CDR3: TGTGCCAGCAGTCTAAGACAGGGTTTCGGCTACACCTTC.

The rearrangement uses TRBV12-5 and TRBJ1-1; a weak D match, TRBD1 (6 bases). Trimming cost V 1 base and J 8 bases, with 8 bases left between them. The CDR3 covers 12 residues. The V gene's germline CDR1 is LGHNT and CDR2 FRNRAP. The CDR3 reads CASGLARGEAFF. CDR3 DNA: TGTGCTAGTGGTTTGGCGAGGGGGGAAGCTTTCTTT. Full variable domain (missing parts from reference TRBV12-5 and TRBJ1-1): DARVTQTPRHKVTEMGQEVTMRCQPILGHNTVFWYRQTMMQGLELLAYFRNRAPLDDSGMPKDRFSAEMPDATLATLKIQPSEPRDSAVYFCASGLARGEAFFGQGTRLTVV.